The sequence of this T cell receptor (beta chain) was determined in a study of CD8 T cells in ankylosing spondylitis. Whole-study results and caveats: Ankylosing spondylitis blood seemed to carry a telltale TCR beta motif made of fewer than ten highly homologous variants.

In the case of this clonotype: Antigen specificity is unknown.

Germline V gives CDR1 SGHRS, CDR2 YFSETQ. V was pared by 3 bases and J by 0 bases, with 7 bases between. CDR3 length: 14 residues. TCRdb re-called the 5' RACE reads through MiXCR, storing one row per CDR3 protein. In the table there are over 400,000 distinct CDR3 sequences, roughly 26% of which are singletons. The chain carries TRBV5-1 and TRBJ1-3; tentative D call: TRBD1 (5 bases). Sequencing was performed on blood, either unsorted or a sorted T cell fraction (not recorded which). The sequence came from a male donor with ankylosing spondylitis. CDR3 sequence: CASSSGTSGNTIYF. In DNA, the CDR3 is TGCGCCAGCAGCTCCGGGACCTCTGGAAACACCATATATTTT.